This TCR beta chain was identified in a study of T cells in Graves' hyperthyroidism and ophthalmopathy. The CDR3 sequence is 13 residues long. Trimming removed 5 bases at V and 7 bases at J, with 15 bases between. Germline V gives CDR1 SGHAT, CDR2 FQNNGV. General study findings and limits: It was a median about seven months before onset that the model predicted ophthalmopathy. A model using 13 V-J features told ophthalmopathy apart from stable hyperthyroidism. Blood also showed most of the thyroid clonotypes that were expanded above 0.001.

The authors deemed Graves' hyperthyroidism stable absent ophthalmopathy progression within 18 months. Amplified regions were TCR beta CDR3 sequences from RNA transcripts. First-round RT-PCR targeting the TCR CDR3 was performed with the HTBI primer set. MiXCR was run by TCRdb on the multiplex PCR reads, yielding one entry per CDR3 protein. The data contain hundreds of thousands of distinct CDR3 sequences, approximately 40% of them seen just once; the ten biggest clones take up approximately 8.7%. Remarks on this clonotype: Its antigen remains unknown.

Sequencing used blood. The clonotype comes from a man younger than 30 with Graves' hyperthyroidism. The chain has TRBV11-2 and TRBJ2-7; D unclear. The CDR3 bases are TGTGCCAGCAGCCAAGCACCCTACGAGGAGCAGTACTTC. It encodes CASSQAPYEEQYF. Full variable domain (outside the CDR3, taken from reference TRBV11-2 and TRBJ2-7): EAGVAQSPRYKIIEKRQSVAFWCNPISGHATLYWYQQILGQGPKLLIQFQNNGVVDDSQLPKDRFSAERLKGVDSTLKIQPAKLEDSAVYLCASSQAPYEEQYFGPGTRLTVT.